Reported below is one T cell receptor (beta chain). Its antigen is unknown. The TCR libraries each used total RNA (around 3,500 ng per library). TCRdb re-called the 5' RACE reads and gives one entry per CDR3 protein, without DNA. There are around 370,000 distinct CDR3 sequences in the sample, with just over 2.5% held by the top ten. This specimen belongs to a study of monozygotic twins with inflammatory bowel disease. The study, taken as a whole, reports: A lone strong IBD-associated signal or clonotype found no support. Lower sharing of clonotypes with other individuals was seen in IBD patients than in healthy twins. This was most marked in patients showing signs of disease activity.

Looked up from germline, CDR1 is MGHRA and CDR2 is YSYEKL. The CDR3 totals 16 residues. Sequencing used blood. The J gene is TRBJ2-7, the V gene TRBV4-1; lacking DNA, the TRBD1 call made by TCRdb goes unchecked. The source is a human donor with ulcerative colitis or Crohn's disease, or a healthy co-twin of an affected twin (not recorded which). The CDR3 region is CASSQLFRDRVNEQYF.